This T cell receptor beta chain was retrieved from a study of CD8+ T cells in alopecia areata. Overall study findings and caveats: Greater clonality was observed in lesional scalp samples, especially alopecia totalis/universalis, versus normal scalp.

Peripheral blood, together with lesional scalp punch biopsies, was collected from alopecia areata patients. CDR1 and CDR2 from the germline V gene are SEHNR and FQNEAQ (reference sequence). This CDR3 region has 14 residues. V was clipped by 4 bases and J by 6 bases, with 15 bases between them. RNA was isolated and reverse transcribed to cDNA, the sequencing template. TCRdb keeps only in-frame clones here, not all; method: immunoSEQ multiplex PCR. Of roughly 140,000 clones listed, around half are singletons. Comment on this clone: Antigen unknown.

The sample here was CD8+ T cells sorted from blood, taken at week 0. V gene TRBV7-9 combines with J gene TRBJ1-2; D remains ambiguous. The sequence came from a human donor with alopecia areata. This CDR3 reads CASSSPERADGYTF. For the CDR3, the DNA is TGTGCCAGCAGCTCCCCTGAGAGGGCGGATGGCTACACCTTC.